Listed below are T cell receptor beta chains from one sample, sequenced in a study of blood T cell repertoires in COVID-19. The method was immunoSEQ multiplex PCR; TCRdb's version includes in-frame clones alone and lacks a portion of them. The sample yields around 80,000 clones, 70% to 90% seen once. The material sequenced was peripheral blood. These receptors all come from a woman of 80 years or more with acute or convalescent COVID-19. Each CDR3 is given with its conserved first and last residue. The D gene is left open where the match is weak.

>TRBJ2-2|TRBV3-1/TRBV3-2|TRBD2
CASSAAGGMAGELFF
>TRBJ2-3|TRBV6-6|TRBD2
CASSPSSGRAFASDTQYF
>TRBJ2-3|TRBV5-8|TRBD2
CASSRLAGEQDTQYF
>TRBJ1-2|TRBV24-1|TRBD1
CATSDWGQGANGYTF
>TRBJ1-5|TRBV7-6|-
CASSRGSTGQPQHF
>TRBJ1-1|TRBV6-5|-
CASSLTSEAFF
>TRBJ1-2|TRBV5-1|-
CASSLNGENYGYTF
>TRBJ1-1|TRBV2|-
CASSGEMNTEAFF
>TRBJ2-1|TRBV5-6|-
CASSLVLGAATGYNEQFF
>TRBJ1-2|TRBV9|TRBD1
CASRSGTGGSSYTF
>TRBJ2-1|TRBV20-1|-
CSASSTPSGVNEQFF
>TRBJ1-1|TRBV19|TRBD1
CASSEQGGTEAFF
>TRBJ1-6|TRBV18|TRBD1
CASSPAGGFSPLHF
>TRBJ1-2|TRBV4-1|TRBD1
CASSLRQGANYGYTF
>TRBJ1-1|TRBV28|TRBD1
CASSDPGQGTFF
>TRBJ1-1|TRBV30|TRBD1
CAWTQGGTEAFF
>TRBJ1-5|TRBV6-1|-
CASSDSDQPQHF
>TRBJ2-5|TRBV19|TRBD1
CASSHRGETQYF
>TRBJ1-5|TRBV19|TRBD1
CASSTRTGGGNQPQHF
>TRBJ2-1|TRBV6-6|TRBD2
CASSPASGLKNEQFF
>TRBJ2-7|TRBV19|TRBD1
CASSIQGQSYEQYF
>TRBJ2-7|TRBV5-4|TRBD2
CASSLGLAGAEGEQYF
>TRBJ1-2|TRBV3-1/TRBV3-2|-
CASSPLRQANYGYTF
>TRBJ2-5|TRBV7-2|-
CASSFPGETQYF
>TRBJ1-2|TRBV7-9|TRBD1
CASSLGQQKGYTF
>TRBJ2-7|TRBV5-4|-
CASSGALSSAGEQYF
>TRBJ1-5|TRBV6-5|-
CASRHDRRSNQPQHF
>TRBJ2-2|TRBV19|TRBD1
CASSQGADTGELFF
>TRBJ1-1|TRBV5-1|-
CASSLAGGLTEAFF
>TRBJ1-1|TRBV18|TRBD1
CASSPARDRVTEAFF
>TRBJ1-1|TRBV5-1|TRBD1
CASSYRTGGASEAFF
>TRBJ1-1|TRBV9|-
CASSPRDIFMNTEAFF
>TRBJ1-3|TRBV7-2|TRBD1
CASSPGQGLSGNTIYF
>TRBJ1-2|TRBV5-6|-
CASSLNRDYGYTF
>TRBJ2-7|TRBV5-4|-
CASSPDRYEQYF
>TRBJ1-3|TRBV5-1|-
CASSPSGGDGNTIYF